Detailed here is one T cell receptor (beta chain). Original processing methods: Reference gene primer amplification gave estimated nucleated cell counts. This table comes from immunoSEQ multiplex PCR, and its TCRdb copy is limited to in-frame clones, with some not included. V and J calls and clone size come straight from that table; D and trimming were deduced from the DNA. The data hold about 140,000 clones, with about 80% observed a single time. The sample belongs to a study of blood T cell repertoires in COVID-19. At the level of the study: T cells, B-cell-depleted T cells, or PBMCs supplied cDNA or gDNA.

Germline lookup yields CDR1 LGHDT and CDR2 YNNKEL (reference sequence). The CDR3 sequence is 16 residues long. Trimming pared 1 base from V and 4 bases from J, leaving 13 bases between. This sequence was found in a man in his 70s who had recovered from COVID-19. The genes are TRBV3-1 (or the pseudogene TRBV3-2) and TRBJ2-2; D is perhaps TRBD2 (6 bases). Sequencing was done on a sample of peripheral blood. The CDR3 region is CASSQGLVAVTGELFF. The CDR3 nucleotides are TGTGCCAGCAGCCAAGGTCTAGTAGCGGTCACCGGGGAGCTGTTTTTT.